Below are 14 T cell receptor beta chains sequenced from a single sample in a study of metastatic and nonmetastatic thyroid tumors. All patients were treatment-naive before thyroid surgery. Via MiXCR, TCRdb re-called the PCR reads. The table lists 6,500 to 8,500 clones, about 23% of them singletons. Sequencing was performed on tumor tissue. These receptors were collected from a female donor with papillary thyroid cancer or a benign thyroid nodule (not recorded which). Some clones in this sample may be carry-over from other donors' samples.

By frequency in the sample, this clone is medium-sized. This rearrangement joins TRBV27 to TRBJ1-2, with a weak D call TRBD1 (6 bases). This CDR3 has 14 residues. Trimming pared 6 bases from V and 2 bases from J, leaving 13 bases between. CDR1 is MNHEY, CDR2 SMNVEV, per germline (reference sequence). CDR3 amino acids: CASRSGHSNYGYTF. The CDR3, as DNA: TGTGCCAGCAGATCGGGACACTCAAACTATGGCTACACCTTC.

A note on this clone: Relative to the germline gene, one junction end is altered; a read error may explain this. The rearrangement uses TRBV5-1 and TRBJ1-2; D is uncertain. The CDR3 runs to 11 residues. Per germline, CDR1 SGHRS and CDR2 YFSETQ. Here the CDR3 DNA reads TGCGCCAGCACCAGCGGCTATTGCTACACCTTC. Translation gives CASTSGYCYTF.

Ten or more counts support this clone. The genes are TRBV4-1 and TRBJ2-1; D unclear. The CDR3 extends over 14 amino acids. The ends were cut back, 1 base at V and 9 bases at J, with 13 bases in the middle. Germline-derived CDR1 and CDR2 are MGHRA and YSYEKL. The CDR3: CASSQVNPSGEQFF. In nucleotides, the CDR3 is TGCGCCAGCAGCCAAGTTAATCCCTCCGGTGAGCAGTTCTTC.

This sequence joins TRBV2 and TRBJ2-2; unclear D gene. The germline V gene encodes CDR1 SNHLY and CDR2 FYNNEI. V lost 6 bases and J lost 7, with 15 bases in between. The CDR3 has 14 amino acids. CDR3 nucleotides: TGTGCCAGCAGGGGGTCGGGCGAGATCGGGGAGCTGTTTTTT. Residues: CASRGSGEIGELFF.

The chain carries TRBV5-1 and TRBJ2-7; D is undetermined. The V end was cut by 2 bases, the J end by 0 bases, with 9 bases between. The V gene's germline CDR1 is SGHRS and CDR2 YFSETQ. There are 14 residues in the CDR3. DNA of the CDR3: TGCGCCAGCAGCTTATACACAGACTCCTACGAGCAGTACTTC. This gives the protein CASSLYTDSYEQYF.

Remarks on this clone: The conserved closing phenylalanine or tryptophan is absent in this CDR3, likely reflecting a read error. J is TRBJ2-3 and V is TRBV5-6, with D tentatively TRBD1 (7 bases). The CDR3 has 17 residues. Germline values: CDR1 SGHDT, CDR2 YYEEEE. The CDR3: CSSSFDLRQGGSDTQYL. CDR3 coding DNA: TGTTCCAGCAGCTTCGATCTCCGGCAGGGGGGTTCAGATACGCAGTATTTA.

The V and J genes are TRBV6-1 and TRBJ2-3, with D possibly being TRBD1 or TRBD2 (6 bases each). The CDR3 sequence is 15 residues long. Trimming pared 5 bases from V and 7 bases from J, leaving 19 bases between. Looked up from germline, CDR1 is MNHNS and CDR2 is SASEGT. The CDR3 DNA sequence: TGTGCCAGCAGTATTCTAGGGGGGCCCATCAATACGCAGTATTTT. This gives the protein CASSILGGPINTQYF.

The table lists this clone with a few counts. The chain joins TRBV19 to TRBJ1-2; possibly TRBD1 for D (5 bases). The ends were cut back, 6 bases at V and 3 bases at J, with 11 bases in the middle. Germline assignment: CDR1 LNHDA and CDR2 SQIVND (reference sequence). This CDR3 contains 13 residues. This CDR3 is CASRFGGDYGYTF. CDR3 nucleotide sequence: TGTGCCAGTAGATTTGGGGGGGACTATGGCTACACCTTC.

By frequency in the sample, this clone is medium-sized. The chain uses TRBV12-3 or TRBV12-4 and TRBJ1-1; 11 bases align to TRBD1. The ends lost 1 base at V and 0 bases at J; junction bases unmatched: 1. CDR3 size: 16 residues. Here the CDR3 reads CASSLGDRGMNTEAFF. For the CDR3, the DNA is TGTGCCAGCAGTTTAGGGGACAGGGGGATGAACACTGAAGCTTTCTTT.

This clone came up many times. This chain connects TRBV2 to TRBJ2-7; weak D call: TRBD2 (6 bases). In germline, CDR1 is SNHLY, CDR2 FYNNEI. The CDR3 has 14 residues. Deletions cut 7 bases from V and 3 bases from J, with 16 bases between. The CDR3 loop reads CASKPSGPNYEQYF. DNA for the CDR3: TGTGCCAGCAAACCCAGCGGGCCCAACTACGAGCAGTACTTC.

V gene TRBV9 combines with J gene TRBJ1-1; a weak D match, TRBD1 (5 bases). Germline V gene sequence: CDR1 SGDLS, CDR2 YYNGEE. The V end lost 7 bases, the J end lost 0 bases, and 7 bases lay between the germline ends. The CDR3 spans 12 residues. The DNA of the CDR3 is TGTGCCAGCGGGGGACTGAACACTGAAGCTTTCTTT. It codes for CASGGLNTEAFF.

A note on this clone: A junction boundary mismatches the germline segment, possibly from a read error. The chain has TRBV2 and TRBJ1-5; D not certain. CDR3 length: 12 residues. CDR1 is SNHLY and CDR2 is FYNNEI in the germline V gene. CDR3 nucleotides: TGTGCCAGCAGTGAAGAGTTTCAGCCCCAACATTTT. Its protein is CASSEEFQPQHF.

This chain connects TRBV29-1 to TRBJ2-7; no clear D. This CDR3 has 15 amino acids. The ends were cut back, 5 bases at V and 3 bases at J, with 20 bases in the middle. Per germline, CDR1 SQVTM and CDR2 ANQGSEA. CDR3 in amino acids: CSVTFSSGVNYEQYF. The CDR3 DNA reads as TGCAGCGTTACATTTAGTAGTGGGGTTAACTACGAGCAGTACTTC.

This clone was seen many times. Other DNA sequences in this specimen translate into the identical CDR3. The V and J genes are TRBV10-2 and TRBJ2-5; no clear D gene. CDR3 size: 13 residues. The V end lost 4 bases, the J end lost 3 bases, and 9 bases lay between the germline ends. Per germline, CDR1 WSHSY and CDR2 SAAADI. CDR3 sequence reads: CASSAGGKETQYF. DNA of the CDR3: TGCGCCAGCAGTGCCGGCGGCAAAGAGACCCAGTACTTC.